The 21 T cell receptor beta chains presented below share a single source sample, sequenced in a study of T cell repertoires in cytomegalovirus infection. These TCRs are of unknown antigen specificity. TCRdb reprocessed the reads via MiXCR and lists one record per CDR3 protein. The sample lists about 150,000 distinct CDR3 sequences; approximately 30% were seen once. The specimen comprised CD8+ T cells from cultured PBMCs, sampled from culture after CMV antigen stimulation. All receptors derive from a human donor in good health (CMV status not recorded). Some clones in this sample may be carry-over from other donors' samples.

This clonotype was detected once. The genes are TRBV5-4 and TRBJ1-2; unclear D gene. The CDR3 loop spans 12 amino acids. The germline V gene encodes CDR1 SGHNT and CDR2 YYREEE (reference sequence). V shed 4 bases and J shed 7 bases, with 11 bases lying between them. This chain's CDR3 is CASSEGIGGYTF. The CDR3 DNA is TGTGCCAGCAGCGAAGGGATAGGTGGCTACACCTTC.

This rearrangement joins TRBV7-6 to TRBJ2-3, with D possibly TRBD2 on 6 matching bases. Trimming cost V 1 base and J 4 bases, with 12 bases left between them. The CDR3 consists of 15 residues. Germline V gene lookup returns CDR1 SGHVS and CDR2 FNYEAQ. The CDR3 here is CASSLGRGAADTQYF. The CDR3 coding sequence is TGTGCCAGCAGCTTAGGTCGCGGGGCTGCAGATACGCAGTATTTT.

This clonotype was recorded at least ten times. This chain uses TRBV7-6 with TRBJ1-4; TRBD1 matches 7 bases. Unmatched junction bases numbered 4, after V lost 1 base and J lost 5 bases. Germline loops: CDR1 SGHVS, CDR2 FNYEAQ. CDR3 length: 15 residues. CDR3 in DNA: TGTGCCAGCAGCTTAGTTAGGGGGCGGAATGAAAAACTGTTTTTT. It specifies CASSLVRGRNEKLFF.

This rearrangement joins TRBV7-7 to TRBJ2-5, with 14 bases fitting TRBD2. From germline, CDR1 is SSHAT and CDR2 FNYEAQ (reference sequence). Trimming took 3 bases from V and 3 from J; bases not matched to a gene: 0. There are 15 residues in the CDR3. Here the CDR3 reads CASSLGLAGEETQYF. CDR3 in DNA: TGTGCCAGCAGCTTGGGACTAGCGGGGGAAGAGACCCAGTACTTC.

This clonotype was counted a few times. This sequence joins TRBV6-1 and TRBJ2-5; 8 nucleotides line up with TRBD2. Trimming removed 1 base from V and 4 bases from J; junction bases left unmatched: 5. From germline, CDR1 is MNHNS and CDR2 SASEGT. The CDR3 is made up of 15 amino acids. As DNA, the CDR3 is TGTGCCAGCAGTGAAGGCGGGGGGACTGGAGAGACCCAGTACTTC. It is translated as CASSEGGGTGETQYF.

This clonotype was detected only a few times. The V gene is TRBV12-3 or TRBV12-4, the J gene TRBJ2-5; maybe TRBD2 (7 bases). The CDR3 totals 14 residues. V lost 3 bases and J 7 bases, leaving 15 bases between the germline ends. The chain's CDR3 is CASSLGTTTGTQYF. The CDR3 coding sequence is TGTGCCAGCAGTTTGGGGACTACGACAGGGACCCAGTACTTC.

This chain connects TRBV2 to TRBJ1-2, with D maybe TRBD1 (5 bases). This CDR3 comprises 15 residues. Germline values: CDR1 SNHLY, CDR2 FYNNEI. Between the trimmed V and J ends, which lost 9 bases and 4 bases, there was a span of 21 bases. CDR3 DNA sequence: TGTGCCAGTTCGGGGCTGCCCCTTATTGGCTATGGCTACACCTTC. Its translation: CASSGLPLIGYGYTF. Combining the CDR3 with reference TRBV2 and TRBJ1-2 gives the whole variable domain EPEVTQTPSHQVTQMGQEVILRCVPISNHLYFYWYRQILGQKVEFLVSFYNNEISEKSEIFDDQFSVERPDGSNFTLKIRSTKLEDSAMYFCASSGLPLIGYGYTFGSGTRLTVV.

This clonotype has a handful of counts. The rearrangement uses TRBV6-1 and TRBJ2-5; D may match TRBD1 or TRBD2 (5 bases each). The CDR3 is 14 residues long. In germline, CDR1 is MNHNS, CDR2 SASEGT. Deletions cut 1 base from V and 5 bases from J, with 11 bases between. CDR3 sequence: CASSEVGTGETQYF. CDR3 nucleotide sequence: TGTGCCAGCAGTGAAGTTGGGACCGGGGAGACCCAGTACTTC.

In this sample, this clonotype turned up a few times. The chain uses TRBV20-1 and TRBJ2-1; possibly TRBD1 for D (6 bases). V gave up 5 bases and J gave up 4 bases, with 15 bases separating them. In germline, CDR1 is DFQATT, CDR2 SNEGSKA (reference sequence). The CDR3 contains 14 residues. The DNA for the CDR3 is TGCAGTGCTCCCGACAGGAAGGAGTACAATGAGCAGTTCTTC. It encodes CSAPDRKEYNEQFF.

Many counts were recorded for this clonotype. The chain uses TRBV27 and TRBJ2-1; possibly TRBD2 for D (6 bases). The CDR3 loop spans 13 amino acids. V lost 5 bases, J lost 10 bases, and 15 bases lay in between. Germline V lookup: CDR1 MNHEY, CDR2 SMNVEV (reference sequence). In DNA form, the CDR3 reads TGTGCCAGCAGTCCCTTCAGCGGACTAGAGCAGTTCTTC. Encoded protein: CASSPFSGLEQFF.

This chain joins TRBV4-1 and TRBJ2-7; 11 bases agree with TRBD2. Trimming cost V 9 bases and J 4 bases; bases outside gene matches: 8. Germline-derived CDR1 and CDR2 are MGHRA and YSYEKL. The CDR3 is 14 amino acids. CDR3 coding DNA: TGCGCCAGTCAACTGACTAGCGGGGCTTACGAGCAGTACTTC. Translation gives CASQLTSGAYEQYF.

The chain has TRBV28 and TRBJ2-5; TRBD2 agrees at 9 bases. The ends lost 1 base at V and 5 bases at J; junction bases unmatched: 14. Germline assignment: CDR1 MDHEN and CDR2 SYDVKM. The CDR3 runs 18 residues. CDR3 region: CASSLLGAGGSNRETQYF. The CDR3 coding sequence is TGTGCCAGCAGTTTATTAGGAGCGGGGGGCTCCAATCGGGAGACCCAGTACTTC.

The chain carries TRBV6-6 and TRBJ2-1; D not resolved. The CDR3 runs to 13 residues. Between the trimmed V and J ends, which lost 4 bases and 3 bases, there was a span of 7 bases. CDR1 and CDR2 from the germline V gene are MNHNY and SVGAGI (reference sequence). The DNA for the CDR3 is TGTGCCAGCAGTTTACAGTTCTACAATGAGCAGTTCTTC. Translated: CASSLQFYNEQFF.

V is TRBV5-1 and J is TRBJ1-1; tentatively, D is TRBD1 (6 bases). V lost 0 bases to trimming and J lost 2 bases, with 14 bases between them. The CDR3 length is 16 residues. Germline values: CDR1 SGHRS, CDR2 YFSETQ. The CDR3 loop is CASSLEKTGTNTEAFF. Written as DNA, the CDR3 is TGCGCCAGCAGCTTGGAAAAGACCGGGACAAACACTGAAGCTTTCTTT.

The chain recombines TRBV7-9 with TRBJ2-7; no firm D call. CDR3 length equals 14 residues. Per germline, CDR1 SEHNR and CDR2 FQNEAQ (reference sequence). The V end lost 1 base, the J end lost 2 bases, and 9 bases lay between the germline ends. Here the CDR3 DNA reads TGTGCCAGCAGCTTAGTACTGACGCCCTACGAGCAGTACTTC. Translated, it gives CASSLVLTPYEQYF.

This clonotype was counted only a few times. This chain uses TRBV19 with TRBJ1-1; TRBD1 matches 7 bases. Per germline, CDR1 LNHDA and CDR2 SQIVND (reference sequence). This CDR3 region has 15 residues. Trimming took 0 bases from V and 4 from J; bases not matched to a gene: 5. The CDR3 DNA reads TGTGCCAGTAGTATAGAGAACAGGGGTGGCACTGAAGCTTTCTTT. Its protein product is CASSIENRGGTEAFF.

The chain couples TRBV2 to TRBJ2-7; TRBD1 aligns across 11 bases. Trimming at V came to 8 bases and at J to 3 bases, leaving 6 bases not matched to a gene. The CDR3 loop spans 14 amino acids. The V gene's germline CDR1 is SNHLY and CDR2 FYNNEI. DNA for the CDR3: TGTGCCAGCTTTCCGGACAGGGGGCTCTACGAGCAGTACTTC. Amino acids: CASFPDRGLYEQYF.

The sample holds a few counts of this clonotype. The chain combines TRBV2 with TRBJ1-2; tentative D call: TRBD1 (6 bases). Trimming took 4 bases from V and 8 from J, leaving 11 bases between them. CDR3 length equals 12 residues. The V gene's germline CDR1 is SNHLY and CDR2 FYNNEI. This CDR3 is CASSAGRGGYTF. The CDR3 nucleotides are TGTGCCAGCAGTGCAGGGAGGGGGGGCTACACCTTC. Full variable domain (missing parts from reference TRBV2 and TRBJ1-2): EPEVTQTPSHQVTQMGQEVILRCVPISNHLYFYWYRQILGQKVEFLVSFYNNEISEKSEIFDDQFSVERPDGSNFTLKIRSTKLEDSAMYFCASSAGRGGYTFGSGTRLTVV.

As regards this clonotype: A read error may be the cause here, since a much bigger clone is one base away. Here the CDR3 omits its conserved ending phenylalanine or tryptophan, so a read error is the likely source. The V gene is TRBV12-3 or TRBV12-4, the J gene TRBJ2-3; TRBD2 matches at 8 bases. This CDR3 comprises 12 residues. J gave up 4 bases and V 6 bases, and 0 bases lay outside the gene matches. In nucleotides, the CDR3 is TGTGCCAGCAGGGGACTAGCAGATACGCAGTATTAT. Protein product: CASRGLADTQYY.

The V and J genes are TRBV12-3 or TRBV12-4 and TRBJ2-3, with D unclear. Trimming removed 6 bases from V and 2 bases from J, with 12 bases in between. The CDR3 sequence is 14 residues long. The CDR3 here is CASSQTGYTDTQYF. In nucleotides, the CDR3 is TGTGCCAGCAGCCAGACTGGTTACACAGATACGCAGTATTTT.

This clonotype was recorded many times. The gene calls are TRBV7-6 and TRBJ2-3; 8 positions agree with TRBD2. V was pared by 3 bases and J by 2 bases, with 7 bases of the junction left unmatched. The CDR3 runs to 16 residues. Germline-derived CDR1 and CDR2 are SGHVS and FNYEAQ. In nucleotides, the CDR3 is TGTGCCAGCAGCTTTACCACGGGACTAGACACAGATACGCAGTATTTT. This sequence encodes CASSFTTGLDTDTQYF. The whole variable domain, remainder taken from reference TRBV7-6 and TRBJ2-3, is GAGVSQSPRYKVTKRGQDVALRCDPISGHVSLYWYRQALGQGPEFLTYFNYEAQQDKSGLPNDRFSAERPEGSISTLTIQRTEQRDSAMYRCASSFTTGLDTDTQYFGPGTRLTVL.